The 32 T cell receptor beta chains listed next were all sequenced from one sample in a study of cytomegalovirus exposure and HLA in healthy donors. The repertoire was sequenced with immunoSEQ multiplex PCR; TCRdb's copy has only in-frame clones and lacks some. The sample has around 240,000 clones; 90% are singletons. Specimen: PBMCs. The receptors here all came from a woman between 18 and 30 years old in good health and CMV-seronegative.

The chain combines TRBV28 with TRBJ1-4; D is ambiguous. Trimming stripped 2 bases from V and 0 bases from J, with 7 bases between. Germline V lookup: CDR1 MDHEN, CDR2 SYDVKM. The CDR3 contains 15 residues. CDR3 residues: CASSLAGTTNEKLFF. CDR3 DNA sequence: TGTGCCAGCAGTTTAGCGGGGACAACTAATGAAAAACTGTTTTTT.

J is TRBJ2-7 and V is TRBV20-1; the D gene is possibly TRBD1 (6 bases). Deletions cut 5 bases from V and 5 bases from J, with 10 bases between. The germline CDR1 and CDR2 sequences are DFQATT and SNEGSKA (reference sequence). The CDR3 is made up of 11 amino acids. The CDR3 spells CSALGGDEQYV. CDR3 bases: TGCAGTGCTCTAGGGGGAGACGAGCAGTACGTC.

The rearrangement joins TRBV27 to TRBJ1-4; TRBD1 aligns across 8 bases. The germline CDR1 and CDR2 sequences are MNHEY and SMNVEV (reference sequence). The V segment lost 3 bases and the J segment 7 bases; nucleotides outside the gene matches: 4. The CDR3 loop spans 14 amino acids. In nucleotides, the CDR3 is TGTGCCAGCAGTTTTGGACAGGGAGTTGAAAAACTGTTTTTT. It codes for CASSFGQGVEKLFF.

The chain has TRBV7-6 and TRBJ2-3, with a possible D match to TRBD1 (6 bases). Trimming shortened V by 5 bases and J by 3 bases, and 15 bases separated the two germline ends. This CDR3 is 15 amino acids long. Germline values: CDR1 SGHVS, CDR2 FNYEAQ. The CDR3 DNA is TGTGCCAGCAGCCCGTCTGCGCAGGGGACAGATACGCAGTATTTT. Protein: CASSPSAQGTDTQYF.

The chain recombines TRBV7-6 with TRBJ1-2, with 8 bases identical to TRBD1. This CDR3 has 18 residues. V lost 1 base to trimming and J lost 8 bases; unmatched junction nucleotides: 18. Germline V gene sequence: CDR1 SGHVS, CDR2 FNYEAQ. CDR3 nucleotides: TGTGCCAGCAGCTTAGAAGCGAAGTCGGCAGGGGGCAGACGGGGCTACACCTTC. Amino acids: CASSLEAKSAGGRRGYTF.

CDR3 amino acids: CASSLEQPQHF. CDR3 in DNA: TGTGCCAGCAGTTTAGAGCAGCCCCAGCATTTT. The chain couples TRBV28 to TRBJ1-5; no firm D call. Germline loops: CDR1 MDHEN, CDR2 SYDVKM. This CDR3 is 11 amino acids long. V gave up 2 bases and J gave up 7 bases, with 3 bases separating them.

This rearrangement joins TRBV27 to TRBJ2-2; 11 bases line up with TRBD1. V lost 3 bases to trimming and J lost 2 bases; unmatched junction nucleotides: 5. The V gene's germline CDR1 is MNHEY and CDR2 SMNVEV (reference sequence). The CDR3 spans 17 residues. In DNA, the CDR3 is TGTGCCAGCAGTTTCTCGGACAGGGGGCTTAACACCGGGGAGCTGTTTTTT. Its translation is CASSFSDRGLNTGELFF.

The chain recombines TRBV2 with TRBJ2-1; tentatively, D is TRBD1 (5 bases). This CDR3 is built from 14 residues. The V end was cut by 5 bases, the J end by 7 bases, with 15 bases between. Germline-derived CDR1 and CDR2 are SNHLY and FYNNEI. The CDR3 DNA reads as TGTGCCAGCAGTATGATGTCCTACAGGAATGAGCAGTTCTTC. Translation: CASSMMSYRNEQFF.

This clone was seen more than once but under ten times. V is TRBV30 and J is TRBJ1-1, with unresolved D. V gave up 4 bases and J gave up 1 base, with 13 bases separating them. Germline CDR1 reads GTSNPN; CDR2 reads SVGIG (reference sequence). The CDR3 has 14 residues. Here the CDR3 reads CAWIISARNTEAFF. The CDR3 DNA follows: TGTGCCTGGATTATCTCCGCCAGGAACACTGAAGCTTTCTTT.

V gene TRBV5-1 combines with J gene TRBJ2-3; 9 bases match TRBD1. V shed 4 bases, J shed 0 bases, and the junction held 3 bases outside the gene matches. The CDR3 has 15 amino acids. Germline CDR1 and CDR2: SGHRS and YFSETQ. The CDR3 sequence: CASSTGQGSTDTQYF. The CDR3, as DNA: TGCGCCAGCAGCACTGGACAGGGGAGCACAGATACGCAGTATTTT.

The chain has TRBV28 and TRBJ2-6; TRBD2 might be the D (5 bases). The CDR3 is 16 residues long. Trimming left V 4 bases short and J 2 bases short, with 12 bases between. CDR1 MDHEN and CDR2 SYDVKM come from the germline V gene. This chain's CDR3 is CASSSQIATGANVLTF. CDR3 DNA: TGTGCCAGCAGTTCCCAAATAGCGACTGGGGCCAACGTCCTGACTTTC.

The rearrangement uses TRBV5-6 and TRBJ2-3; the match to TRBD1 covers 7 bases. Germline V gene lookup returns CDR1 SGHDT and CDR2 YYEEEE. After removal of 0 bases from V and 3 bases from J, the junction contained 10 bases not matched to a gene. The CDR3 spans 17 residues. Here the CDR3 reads CASSLGSGTEDTDTQYF. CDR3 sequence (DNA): TGTGCCAGCAGCTTGGGATCCGGGACAGAGGATACAGATACGCAGTATTTT.

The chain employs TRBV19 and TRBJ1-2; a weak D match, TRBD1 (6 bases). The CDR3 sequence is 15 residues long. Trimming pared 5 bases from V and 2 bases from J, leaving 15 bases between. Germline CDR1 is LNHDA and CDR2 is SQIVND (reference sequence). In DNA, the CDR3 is TGTGCCAGTAGTCCCCGGGACAACTTAAACTATGGCTACACCTTC. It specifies CASSPRDNLNYGYTF.

The CDR3 reads CASSAQGSSYEQYF. The CDR3 bases are TGTGCCAGCAGCGCTCAGGGCAGTTCCTACGAGCAGTACTTC. The J gene is TRBJ2-7, the V gene TRBV5-4, with D maybe TRBD1 (5 bases). The germline V gene encodes CDR1 SGHNT and CDR2 YYREEE (reference sequence). Trimming removed 4 bases at V and 1 base at J, with 12 bases between. This CDR3 comprises 14 residues.

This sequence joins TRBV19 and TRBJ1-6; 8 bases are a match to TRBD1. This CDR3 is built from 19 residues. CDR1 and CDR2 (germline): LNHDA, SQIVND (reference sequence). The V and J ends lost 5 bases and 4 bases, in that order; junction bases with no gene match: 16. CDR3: CASSPTGTGLQLYNSPLHF. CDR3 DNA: TGTGCCAGTAGTCCTACCGGGACAGGCCTTCAACTTTATAATTCACCCCTCCACTTT. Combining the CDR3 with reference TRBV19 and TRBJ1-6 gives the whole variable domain DGGITQSPKYLFRKEGQNVTLSCEQNLNHDAMYWYRQDPGQGLRLIYYSQIVNDFQKGDIAEGYSVSREKKESFPLTVTSAQKNPTAFYLCASSPTGTGLQLYNSPLHFGNGTRLTVT.

The CDR3 sequence is CASSQAGTAYNEQFF. DNA of the CDR3: TGCGCCAGCAGCCAAGCAGGGACAGCCTACAATGAGCAGTTCTTC. This chain uses TRBV4-1 with TRBJ2-1; 7 nucleotides agree with TRBD1. The length of the CDR3 is 15 residues. Germline loops: CDR1 MGHRA, CDR2 YSYEKL. V was clipped by 1 base and J by 2 bases; unmatched bases: 2.

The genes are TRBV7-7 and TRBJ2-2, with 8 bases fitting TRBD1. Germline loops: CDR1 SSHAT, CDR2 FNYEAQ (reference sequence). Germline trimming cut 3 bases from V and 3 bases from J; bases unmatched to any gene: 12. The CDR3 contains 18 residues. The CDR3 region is CASSFALQGDGDTGELFF. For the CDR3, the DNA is TGTGCCAGCAGCTTCGCCCTACAGGGGGATGGTGACACCGGGGAGCTGTTTTTT.

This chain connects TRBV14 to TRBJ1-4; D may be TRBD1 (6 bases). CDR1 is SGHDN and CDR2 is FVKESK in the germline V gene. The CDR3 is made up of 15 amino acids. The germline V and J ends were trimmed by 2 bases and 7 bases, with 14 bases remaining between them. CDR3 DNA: TGTGCCAGCAGCCAACTACAGGGATTCGGTGAAAAACTGTTTTTT. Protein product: CASSQLQGFGEKLFF.

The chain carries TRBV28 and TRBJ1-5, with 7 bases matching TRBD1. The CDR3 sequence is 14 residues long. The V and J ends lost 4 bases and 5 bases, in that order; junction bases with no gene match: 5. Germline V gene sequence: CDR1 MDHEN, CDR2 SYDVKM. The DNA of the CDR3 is TGTGCCAGCAGTTCAACACAGGGGTATCAGCCCCAGCATTTT. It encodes CASSSTQGYQPQHF. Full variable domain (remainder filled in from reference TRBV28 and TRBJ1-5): DVKVTQSSRYLVKRTGEKVFLECVQDMDHENMFWYRQDPGLGLRLIYFSYDVKMKEKGDIPEGYSVSREKKERFSLILESASTNQTSMYLCASSSTQGYQPQHFGDGTRLSIL.

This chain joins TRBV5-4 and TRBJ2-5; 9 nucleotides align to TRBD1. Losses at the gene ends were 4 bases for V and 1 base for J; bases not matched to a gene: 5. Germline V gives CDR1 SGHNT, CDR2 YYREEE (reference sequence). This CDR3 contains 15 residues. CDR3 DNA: TGTGCCAGCAGCCCCCAGACAGGGGGCCAAGAGACCCAGTACTTC. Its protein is CASSPQTGGQETQYF.

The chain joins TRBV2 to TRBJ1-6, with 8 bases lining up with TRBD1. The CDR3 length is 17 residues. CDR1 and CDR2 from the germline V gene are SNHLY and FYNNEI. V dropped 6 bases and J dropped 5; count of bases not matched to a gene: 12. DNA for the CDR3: TGTGCCAGCAGCCCTCACAGGGGGTCTGCCGATAATTCACCCCTCCACTTT. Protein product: CASSPHRGSADNSPLHF.

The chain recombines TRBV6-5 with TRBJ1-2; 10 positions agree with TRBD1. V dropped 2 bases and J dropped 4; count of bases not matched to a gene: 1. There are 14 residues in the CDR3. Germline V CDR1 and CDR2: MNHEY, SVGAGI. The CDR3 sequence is CASSYRDRGYGYTF. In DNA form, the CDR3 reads TGTGCCAGCAGTTACCGGGACAGGGGCTATGGCTACACCTTC.

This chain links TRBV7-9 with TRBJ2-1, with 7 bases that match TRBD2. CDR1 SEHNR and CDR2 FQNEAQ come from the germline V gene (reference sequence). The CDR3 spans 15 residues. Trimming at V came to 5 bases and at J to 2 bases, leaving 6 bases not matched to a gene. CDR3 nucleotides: TGTGCCAGCAGCCCCCCTAGCGGTCCCTACAATGAGCAGTTCTTC. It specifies CASSPPSGPYNEQFF.

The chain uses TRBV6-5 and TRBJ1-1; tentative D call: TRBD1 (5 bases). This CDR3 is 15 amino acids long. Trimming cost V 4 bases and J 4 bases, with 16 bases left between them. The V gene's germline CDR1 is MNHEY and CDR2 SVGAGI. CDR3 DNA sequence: TGTGCCAGCAGTTCCCCGGGGGGTTGGGGCACTGAAGCTTTCTTT. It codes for CASSSPGGWGTEAFF.

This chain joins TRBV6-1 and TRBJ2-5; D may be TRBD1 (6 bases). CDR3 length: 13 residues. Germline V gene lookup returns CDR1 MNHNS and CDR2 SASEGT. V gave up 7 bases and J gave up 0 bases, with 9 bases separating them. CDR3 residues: CASKDRYQETQYF. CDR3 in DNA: TGTGCCAGCAAGGACAGATACCAAGAGACCCAGTACTTC.

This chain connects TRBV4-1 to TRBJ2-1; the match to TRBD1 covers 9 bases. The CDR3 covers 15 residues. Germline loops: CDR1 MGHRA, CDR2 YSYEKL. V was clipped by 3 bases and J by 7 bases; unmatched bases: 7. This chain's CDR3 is CASSHRGQGPNEQFF. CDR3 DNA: TGCGCCAGCAGCCACCGGGGACAGGGACCGAATGAGCAGTTCTTC.

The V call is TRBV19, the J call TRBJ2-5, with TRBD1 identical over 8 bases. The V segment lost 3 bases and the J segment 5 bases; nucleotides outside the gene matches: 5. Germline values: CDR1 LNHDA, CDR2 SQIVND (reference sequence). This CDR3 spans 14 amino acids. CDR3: CASSIDRGGETQYF. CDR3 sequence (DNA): TGTGCCAGTAGTATCGACAGGGGCGGGGAGACCCAGTACTTC.

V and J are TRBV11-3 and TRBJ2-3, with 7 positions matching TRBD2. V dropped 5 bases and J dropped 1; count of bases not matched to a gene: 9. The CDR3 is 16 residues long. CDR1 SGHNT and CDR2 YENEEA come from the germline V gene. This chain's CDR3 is CASSPRLAGGTDTQYF. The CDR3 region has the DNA TGTGCCAGCAGCCCCCGGCTTGCGGGGGGCACAGATACGCAGTATTTT.

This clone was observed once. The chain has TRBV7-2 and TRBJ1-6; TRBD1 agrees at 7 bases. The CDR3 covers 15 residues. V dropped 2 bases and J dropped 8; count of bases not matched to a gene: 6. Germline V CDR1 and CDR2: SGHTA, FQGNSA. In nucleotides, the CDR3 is TGTGCCAGCAGCTTAAACAGGGGAAAATATTCACCCCTCCACTTT. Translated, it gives CASSLNRGKYSPLHF.

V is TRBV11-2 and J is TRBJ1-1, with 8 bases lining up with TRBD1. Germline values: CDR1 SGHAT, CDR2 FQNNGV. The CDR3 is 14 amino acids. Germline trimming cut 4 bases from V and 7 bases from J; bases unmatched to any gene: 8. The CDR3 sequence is CASSSTTGGGEAFF. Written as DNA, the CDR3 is TGTGCCAGCAGCTCCACCACAGGGGGGGGTGAAGCTTTCTTT.

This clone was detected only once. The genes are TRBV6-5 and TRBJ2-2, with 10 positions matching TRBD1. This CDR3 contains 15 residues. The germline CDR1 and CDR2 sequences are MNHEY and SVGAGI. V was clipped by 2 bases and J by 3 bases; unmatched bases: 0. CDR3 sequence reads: CASSYGTGDTGELFF. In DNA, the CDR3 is TGTGCCAGCAGTTACGGGACAGGGGACACCGGGGAGCTGTTTTTT.

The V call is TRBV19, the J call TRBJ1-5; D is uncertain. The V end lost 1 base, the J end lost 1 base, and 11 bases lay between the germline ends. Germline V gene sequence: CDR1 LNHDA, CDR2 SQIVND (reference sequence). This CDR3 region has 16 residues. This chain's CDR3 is CASSIVSGGSNQPQHF. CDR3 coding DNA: TGTGCCAGTAGTATAGTATCAGGAGGGAGCAATCAGCCCCAGCATTTT.